The sequence of this T cell receptor (beta chain) was determined in a study of blood T cell repertoires in COVID-19 (dated by TCRdb to between 2020 and 2021). A note on the overall study: Samples from collaborators originated in the United States, Italy and Spain and spanned both the acute and convalescent phases of COVID-19. The material from the prospective study consisted of cDNA or gDNA derived from T cells, B-cell-depleted T cells, or PBMCs. The dataset comprised deeply sampled blood TCRbeta repertoires from subjects exposed to, actively infected with, or recovered from COVID-19. The repertoires were made available in a free public database intended to serve as a resource for research on the immune response to SARS-CoV-2. The samples were drawn from the first 160 participants of the ongoing ImmuneRACE study and from 1,254 subjects provided by 6 global collaborators. The sample metadata nearly always contained a de-identified subject ID, COVID-19 status, age in years and sex. HLA class I and class II types, where available, came from metadata supplied by the sample provider rather than from assay-based typing.

On this clone: This clone's antigen is unknown. No base-level quality is on record; no much larger clone is a single base apart.

TCRbeta CDR3 regions were amplified from genomic DNA by means of the immunoSEQ Assay, a bias-controlled multiplex PCR. The published analysis was carried out like this. Nucleated cell counts per sample were estimated from amplification of reference gene primers within the assay. To quantify the absolute abundance of each unique TCRbeta CDR3 rearrangement, sequence reads were collapsed and filtered. For each sample, productive Simpson clonality was calculated by taking the square root of Simpson's diversity index across productive rearrangements. The source is immuneACCESS, and TCRdb retained only in-frame sequences with V and J called. Part of the clones is not carried over; for the studies checked, unresolved V genes explain less than half of this, and the remainder is unexplained. The V and J calls and clone size come from that table; D and trimming were worked out from the DNA. Within this sample are about 260,000 clones, with about 87% of them counted one time only. Of the sample, 3% to 4% is held by the ten largest clones.

The paper as a whole reports these results and caveats: Clinical and demographic metadata were provided uncurated, with the amount varying by source and participant.

Whole blood was collected in K2EDTA tubes by collaborating institutions according to the institutions' own protocols. For TCRbeta analysis, collaborator samples were shipped as frozen whole blood, as isolated PBMCs, or as DNA extracted from either sample type. Relative to germline, V is missing 4 bases and J is missing 1 base, with 11 bases of the junction outside any gene match. CDR1 and CDR2 are drawn from the germline V gene (reference sequence): SGHNT, YYREEE. The CDR3 holds 17 amino acids from the cysteine to the phenylalanine. Only CDR3 DNA remains: 51 bases, in frame from the first base. Recombination connected TRBV5-4 to TRBJ1-5, and TRBD1 aligns with 7 junction nucleotides. This receptor was obtained from a woman in her thirties or forties with acute or convalescent COVID-19. The sample taken for sequencing was peripheral blood. This receptor has the CDR3 CASSEGPGTVSNQPQHF. The sequence in DNA is TGTGCCAGCAGCGAAGGGCCCGGGACAGTCAGCAATCAGCCCCAGCATTTT.